The present TCR beta chain was sequenced within a study of Graves' ophthalmopathy and Graves' hyperthyroidism. Study findings and constraints: The model predicted ophthalmopathy progression with about 71% sensitivity and approximately 72% specificity. Between ophthalmopathy and stable hyperthyroidism, a 13-signature model drew a separation with approximately 87% sensitivity and approximately 81% specificity.

Researchers took RNA transcripts and amplified TCR beta CDR3 regions from them. HTBI primers served in a first-round RT-PCR, which a second-round multiplex PCR followed. In TCRdb, the multiplex PCR reads were re-called with MiXCR into one record per CDR3 protein. The repertoire holds 300,000 to 400,000 distinct CDR3 sequences, with 17% as singletons. In this sample, this clonotype turned up a few times. The antigen is unknown. Germline-derived CDR1 and CDR2 are KGHSH and LQKENI. V was pared by 6 bases and J by 6 bases, with 19 bases of the junction left unmatched. The CDR3 length is 17 residues. The V call is TRBV18, the J call TRBJ1-1; TRBD1 matches 7 bases. The sequencing input was peripheral blood. The clonotype comes from an adult man with Graves' ophthalmopathy. The CDR3 coding sequence is TGTGCCAGCTCCCCCCCAGGTCGCCCCAGGGGGTCTGCTGAAGCTTTCTTT. This gives the protein CASSPPGRPRGSAEAFF.